The rows below give T cell receptor beta chains drawn from one sample of a study of read filtering for tumor transcriptome and immune sequencing. TCRdb reanalysed the reads using MiXCR and keeps one entry per CDR3 protein. The data hold 100,000 to 150,000 distinct CDR3 sequences, with approximately 13% observed a single time. Sequencing used a population of CD138-negative cells sorted from bone marrow. All receptors come from a donor at least 40 years old with multiple myeloma. The CDR3 runs from the conserved cysteine through the conserved F or W. Fields, in order: CDR3 DNA, CDR3 protein, V gene, J gene, D gene, clone size, CDR3 length. A D gene is named only where the DNA matches it firmly. Clone size appears in some rows only: once, few, many, or a class for an expanded clone.

cdr3_nt: TGTGCCAGCAAGATCGACATGAACACTGAAGCTTTCTTT
cdr3_aa: CASKIDMNTEAFF
v_call: TRBV12-3/TRBV12-4
j_call: TRBJ1-1
d_call: NA
clone_size: few
cdr3_length: 13

cdr3_nt: TGTGCCAGCAGCCAAGGAGGGGAGGACACCGGGGAGCTGTTTTTT
cdr3_aa: CASSQGGEDTGELFF
v_call: TRBV7-2
j_call: TRBJ2-2
d_call: NA
clone_size: many
cdr3_length: 15

cdr3_nt: TGCAGTGCCGGTGGGACTAGCGGTGGAGAGACCCAGTACTTC
cdr3_aa: CSAGGTSGGETQYF
v_call: TRBV20-1
j_call: TRBJ2-5
d_call: TRBD2
clone_size: many
cdr3_length: 14

cdr3_nt: TGTGCCAGCAGCTTGATTAGGGGGAGCGCCTACAATGGGCAGTTCTTC
cdr3_aa: CASSLIRGSAYNGQFF
v_call: TRBV5-5
j_call: TRBJ2-1
d_call: NA
clone_size: NA
cdr3_length: 16

cdr3_nt: TGTGCCAGCAGTTTCCCCGCAGAAATCACAGATACGCAGTATTTT
cdr3_aa: CASSFPAEITDTQYF
v_call: TRBV7-9
j_call: TRBJ2-3
d_call: NA
clone_size: few
cdr3_length: 15

cdr3_nt: TGTGCCAGCACTTCGGACATATCGCGTCCAGATACGCAGTATTTT
cdr3_aa: CASTSDISRPDTQYF
v_call: TRBV6-5
j_call: TRBJ2-3
d_call: NA
clone_size: many
cdr3_length: 15

cdr3_nt: TGTGCCAGCAGTCCTTCGACAGAAACCTACGAGCAGTACTTC
cdr3_aa: CASSPSTETYEQYF
v_call: TRBV27
j_call: TRBJ2-7
d_call: NA
clone_size: many
cdr3_length: 14

cdr3_nt: TGTGCCAGCAGCCTCATGGGGGGAGTGGGGAATGAGCAGTTCTTC
cdr3_aa: CASSLMGGVGNEQFF
v_call: TRBV12-3/TRBV12-4
j_call: TRBJ2-1
d_call: NA
clone_size: NA
cdr3_length: 15

cdr3_nt: TGTGCCAGCAGTTACTCGGTTAACGGATTCCTAAACTACGAGCAGTACTTC
cdr3_aa: CASSYSVNGFLNYEQYF
v_call: TRBV6-5
j_call: TRBJ2-7
d_call: NA
clone_size: many
cdr3_length: 17

cdr3_nt: TGTGCCAGCAGTTCCCCTCGTCGATCCGAGCAGTACTTC
cdr3_aa: CASSSPRRSEQYF
v_call: TRBV28
j_call: TRBJ2-7
d_call: NA
clone_size: few
cdr3_length: 13

cdr3_nt: TGTGCCAGTAGTGAGCGACTAGTCGGAGATACGCAGTATTTT
cdr3_aa: CASSERLVGDTQYF
v_call: TRBV19
j_call: TRBJ2-3
d_call: NA
clone_size: few
cdr3_length: 14

cdr3_nt: TGTGCCAGCAGCCTATCGTCGATAGCGGGGAGGGATACGCAGTATTTT
cdr3_aa: CASSLSSIAGRDTQYF
v_call: TRBV3-1
j_call: TRBJ2-3
d_call: TRBD2
clone_size: few
cdr3_length: 16

cdr3_nt: TGCGCCAGCAGTCCCGGGACAGGGGGCGCGAATGAGCAGTTCTTC
cdr3_aa: CASSPGTGGANEQFF
v_call: TRBV5-1
j_call: TRBJ2-1
d_call: TRBD1
clone_size: many
cdr3_length: 15

cdr3_nt: TGTGCCAGCCATTCTAAATGGGGAAAGTTATCGGATCAGCCCCAGCATTTT
cdr3_aa: CASHSKWGKLSDQPQHF
v_call: TRBV6-1
j_call: TRBJ1-5
d_call: NA
clone_size: few
cdr3_length: 17

cdr3_nt: TGTGCCACCCACCGGGACAGCAATCAGCCCCAGCATTTT
cdr3_aa: CATHRDSNQPQHF
v_call: TRBV10-3
j_call: TRBJ1-5
d_call: NA
clone_size: many
cdr3_length: 13

cdr3_nt: TGCAGCGCGTATAGGGACAGGGGGCGAGTCGGGGAGACCCAGTACTTC
cdr3_aa: CSAYRDRGRVGETQYF
v_call: TRBV29-1
j_call: TRBJ2-5
d_call: TRBD1
clone_size: NA
cdr3_length: 16

cdr3_nt: TGTGCCAGCACAAGAGACAACACTGGGGCCAACGTCCTGACTTTC
cdr3_aa: CASTRDNTGANVLTF
v_call: TRBV6-2/TRBV6-3
j_call: TRBJ2-6
d_call: NA
clone_size: NA
cdr3_length: 15

cdr3_nt: TGCGCCAGCAGCTTGGAGGGCCACGAGCAGTACTTC
cdr3_aa: CASSLEGHEQYF
v_call: TRBV5-1
j_call: TRBJ2-7
d_call: NA
clone_size: many
cdr3_length: 12

cdr3_nt: TGTGCCAGCAGCTTAAGGACAGGGGTCTCCTACAATGAGCAGTTCTTC
cdr3_aa: CASSLRTGVSYNEQFF
v_call: TRBV7-2
j_call: TRBJ2-1
d_call: TRBD1
clone_size: many
cdr3_length: 16

cdr3_nt: TGCAGCGTTCGGGACTCAGGGGAGGGGCAGTTCTTC
cdr3_aa: CSVRDSGEGQFF
v_call: TRBV29-1
j_call: TRBJ2-1
d_call: NA
clone_size: few
cdr3_length: 12

cdr3_nt: TGTGCCAGCAGCCGAAGCCTAGCGGAGACCCAGTACTTC
cdr3_aa: CASSRSLAETQYF
v_call: TRBV7-2
j_call: TRBJ2-5
d_call: NA
clone_size: few
cdr3_length: 13

cdr3_nt: TGCGCCAGCAGCCTACAAACAGGGGGCTGGGGCACTGAAGCTTTCTTT
cdr3_aa: CASSLQTGGWGTEAFF
v_call: TRBV5-1
j_call: TRBJ1-1
d_call: TRBD1
clone_size: many
cdr3_length: 16

cdr3_nt: TGCAGCGTTGAACTAGCGGGAGGTTTCCCAGAGACCCAGTACTTC
cdr3_aa: CSVELAGGFPETQYF
v_call: TRBV29-1
j_call: TRBJ2-5
d_call: TRBD2
clone_size: few
cdr3_length: 15

cdr3_nt: TGTGCCAGCAGTCCCCATCTAGCGGGAGAAGTCGATACGCAGTATTTT
cdr3_aa: CASSPHLAGEVDTQYF
v_call: TRBV28
j_call: TRBJ2-3
d_call: TRBD2
clone_size: many
cdr3_length: 16

cdr3_nt: TGTGCCAGCAGTTTATCCCCGGGGTGGCGGACGGCGAACACCGGGGAGCTGTTTTTT
cdr3_aa: CASSLSPGWRTANTGELFF
v_call: TRBV27
j_call: TRBJ2-2
d_call: NA
clone_size: NA
cdr3_length: 19

cdr3_nt: TGCGCCAGCAGCTCTGGGACTAGCGGGAGAATCGATGAGCAGTTCTTC
cdr3_aa: CASSSGTSGRIDEQFF
v_call: TRBV5-1
j_call: TRBJ2-1
d_call: TRBD2
clone_size: many
cdr3_length: 16

cdr3_nt: TGTGCCAGCAGCGTAGGGCTAGCGGGGGGGATGGTTGAGCAGTTCTTC
cdr3_aa: CASSVGLAGGMVEQFF
v_call: TRBV9
j_call: TRBJ2-1
d_call: TRBD2
clone_size: few
cdr3_length: 16

cdr3_nt: TGTGCCAGCAGTTTACAGCGGGGAAACAATGAGCAGTTCTTC
cdr3_aa: CASSLQRGNNEQFF
v_call: TRBV27
j_call: TRBJ2-1
d_call: TRBD2
clone_size: many
cdr3_length: 14

cdr3_nt: TGTGCCATCAGTGAGCCCCCCGGGACTAGCGGCCGAAACCCAAGGGGGTATGAGCAGTTCTTC
cdr3_aa: CAISEPPGTSGRNPRGYEQFF
v_call: TRBV10-3
j_call: TRBJ2-1
d_call: TRBD2
clone_size: many
cdr3_length: 21

cdr3_nt: TGTGCCAGCAGTCGCACTAGCCGGAGCTCCTACAATGAGCAGTTCTTC
cdr3_aa: CASSRTSRSSYNEQFF
v_call: TRBV6-5
j_call: TRBJ2-1
d_call: NA
clone_size: many
cdr3_length: 16

cdr3_nt: TGCGCCAGCAGCCGCCAGGGACGGACCGGGGAGCTGTTTTTT
cdr3_aa: CASSRQGRTGELFF
v_call: TRBV5-1
j_call: TRBJ2-2
d_call: NA
clone_size: many
cdr3_length: 14

cdr3_nt: TGTGCCAGCAGCTCCAGCGGAGGCTCGAACACCGGGGAGCTGTTTTTT
cdr3_aa: CASSSSGGSNTGELFF
v_call: TRBV11-1
j_call: TRBJ2-2
d_call: NA
clone_size: few
cdr3_length: 16

cdr3_nt: TGTGCCAGCAGCGTCGCAGAGGGACAGGGAAACTCACCCCTCCACTTT
cdr3_aa: CASSVAEGQGNSPLHF
v_call: TRBV9
j_call: TRBJ1-6
d_call: TRBD1
clone_size: many
cdr3_length: 16

cdr3_nt: TGTGCCAGCAGCCGGGTTGGGGGGCTGAGCAATCAGCCCCAGCATTTT
cdr3_aa: CASSRVGGLSNQPQHF
v_call: TRBV2
j_call: TRBJ1-5
d_call: NA
clone_size: few
cdr3_length: 16

cdr3_nt: TGCGCCAGCAGAGAGACAGGGGGTACCTACAATGAGCAGTTCTTC
cdr3_aa: CASRETGGTYNEQFF
v_call: TRBV5-1
j_call: TRBJ2-1
d_call: TRBD1
clone_size: many
cdr3_length: 15

cdr3_nt: TGCAGTGCTAACCCGGGACTAGCGGGAGGGCTGGCCGGGGAGCTGTTTTTT
cdr3_aa: CSANPGLAGGLAGELFF
v_call: TRBV20-1
j_call: TRBJ2-2
d_call: TRBD2
clone_size: NA
cdr3_length: 17

cdr3_nt: TGCAGTGCTAGACTAGCGGGGACCTCAGGAGATACGCAGTATTTT
cdr3_aa: CSARLAGTSGDTQYF
v_call: TRBV20-1
j_call: TRBJ2-3
d_call: TRBD2
clone_size: many
cdr3_length: 15

cdr3_nt: TGCGCCAGCAGCTTAATCCCGGGACTAGCGAACAATGAGCAGTTCTTC
cdr3_aa: CASSLIPGLANNEQFF
v_call: TRBV5-1
j_call: TRBJ2-1
d_call: TRBD2
clone_size: many
cdr3_length: 16

cdr3_nt: TGTGCCAGCAGCACCGACAGGACCTCTGGGGCCAACGTCCTGACTTTC
cdr3_aa: CASSTDRTSGANVLTF
v_call: TRBV7-2
j_call: TRBJ2-6
d_call: NA
clone_size: many
cdr3_length: 16

cdr3_nt: TGTGCCAGCAGCCCAGCGGGGACTAGGCCTCGAGAGCAGTACTTC
cdr3_aa: CASSPAGTRPREQYF
v_call: TRBV7-2
j_call: TRBJ2-7
d_call: TRBD2
clone_size: few
cdr3_length: 15

cdr3_nt: TGTGCCAGCAGTTTATCGGGGGCCGGCACTGGAGCTTTCTTT
cdr3_aa: CASSLSGAGTGAFF
v_call: TRBV28
j_call: TRBJ1-1
d_call: NA
clone_size: NA
cdr3_length: 14

cdr3_nt: TGTGCCAGCAGCCCCCCCCCCGGAGAGACCCAGTACTTC
cdr3_aa: CASSPPPGETQYF
v_call: TRBV3-1
j_call: TRBJ2-5
d_call: NA
clone_size: few
cdr3_length: 13

cdr3_nt: TGTGCCAGCTCCAGACAGGGAGAGACCCAGTACTTC
cdr3_aa: CASSRQGETQYF
v_call: TRBV18
j_call: TRBJ2-5
d_call: TRBD1
clone_size: few
cdr3_length: 12

cdr3_nt: TGTGCCAGCAGCGTAGCAGGAGCTTTCTACAATGAGCAGTTCTTC
cdr3_aa: CASSVAGAFYNEQFF
v_call: TRBV9
j_call: TRBJ2-1
d_call: NA
clone_size: many
cdr3_length: 15

cdr3_nt: TGCGCCAGCAGCCAAGCTTATACGGGACAGAGCTCCTACAATGAGCAGTTCTTC
cdr3_aa: CASSQAYTGQSSYNEQFF
v_call: TRBV4-1
j_call: TRBJ2-1
d_call: TRBD1
clone_size: many
cdr3_length: 18

cdr3_nt: TGTGCCAGCTCACCCCGACAGGTGGGAAACACCATATATTTT
cdr3_aa: CASSPRQVGNTIYF
v_call: TRBV18
j_call: TRBJ1-3
d_call: NA
clone_size: NA
cdr3_length: 14

cdr3_nt: TGTGCCAGCAGCCCGGACAGGGGTGTCGGCACCGGGGAGCTGTTTTTT
cdr3_aa: CASSPDRGVGTGELFF
v_call: TRBV7-9
j_call: TRBJ2-2
d_call: TRBD1
clone_size: many
cdr3_length: 16

cdr3_nt: TGTGCCACCGGGGGAGTGGAGACCCAGTACTTC
cdr3_aa: CATGGVETQYF
v_call: TRBV6-5
j_call: TRBJ2-5
d_call: NA
clone_size: NA
cdr3_length: 11

cdr3_nt: TGTGCCAGCACCCTGGGACAGCCGGAAAACATTCAGTACTTC
cdr3_aa: CASTLGQPENIQYF
v_call: TRBV12-3/TRBV12-4
j_call: TRBJ2-4
d_call: TRBD1
clone_size: many
cdr3_length: 14

cdr3_nt: TGCAGTGCTAGAGCTAACAGGGATAATCAAGCTTTCTTT
cdr3_aa: CSARANRDNQAFF
v_call: TRBV20-1
j_call: TRBJ1-1
d_call: NA
clone_size: many
cdr3_length: 13

cdr3_nt: TGTGCCAGCAGTTCCCCCTGGGGGCGGGGGGGCAACAATGAGCAGTTCTTC
cdr3_aa: CASSSPWGRGGNNEQFF
v_call: TRBV28
j_call: TRBJ2-1
d_call: TRBD2
clone_size: many
cdr3_length: 17

cdr3_nt: TGCGCCAGCAGGCGGGGCGGGAGCCGCGAGCAGTACTTC
cdr3_aa: CASRRGGSREQYF
v_call: TRBV25-1
j_call: TRBJ2-7
d_call: TRBD2
clone_size: few
cdr3_length: 13

cdr3_nt: TGTGCCATCCCACTCCTCCCGGGACTAGCGGGAGTGTTGAACGGGGAGCTGTTTTTT
cdr3_aa: CAIPLLPGLAGVLNGELFF
v_call: TRBV6-6
j_call: TRBJ2-2
d_call: TRBD2
clone_size: many
cdr3_length: 19

cdr3_nt: TGTGCCAGTAGTATAGATGCGGGACAGACCTACGAGCAGTACTTC
cdr3_aa: CASSIDAGQTYEQYF
v_call: TRBV19
j_call: TRBJ2-7
d_call: NA
clone_size: few
cdr3_length: 15

cdr3_nt: TGTGCCAGCAGCTTATTAATCCGGAAAACAGATACGCAGTATTTT
cdr3_aa: CASSLLIRKTDTQYF
v_call: TRBV7-2
j_call: TRBJ2-3
d_call: NA
clone_size: many
cdr3_length: 15

cdr3_nt: TGTGCCAGCAGCCAACATCGCCTTCGACGGAGCTCCTATAATTCACCCCTCCACTTT
cdr3_aa: CASSQHRLRRSSYNSPLHF
v_call: TRBV3-1
j_call: TRBJ1-6
d_call: NA
clone_size: NA
cdr3_length: 19

cdr3_nt: TGTGCCAGCAAGGACAGACGGGAACAAGAGACCCAGTACTTC
cdr3_aa: CASKDRREQETQYF
v_call: TRBV6-6
j_call: TRBJ2-5
d_call: NA
clone_size: many
cdr3_length: 14

cdr3_nt: TGTGCCAGCAGTGAGGGAGACAGGGTAAATGAGCAGTTCTTC
cdr3_aa: CASSEGDRVNEQFF
v_call: TRBV2
j_call: TRBJ2-1
d_call: TRBD1
clone_size: many
cdr3_length: 14

cdr3_nt: TGTGCCAGCAGCTTAGGCGCAAGCGGTTCACCCCTCCACTTT
cdr3_aa: CASSLGASGSPLHF
v_call: TRBV7-2
j_call: TRBJ1-6
d_call: NA
clone_size: many
cdr3_length: 14

cdr3_nt: TGCGCCAGCAGCCCGGGGACAGGGTCCTACCAAGAGACCCAGTACTTC
cdr3_aa: CASSPGTGSYQETQYF
v_call: TRBV5-1
j_call: TRBJ2-5
d_call: TRBD1
clone_size: many
cdr3_length: 16